The source of this TCR beta chain is a study of shared clonotypes between healthy human individuals. Broader study findings: About 5% of naive CD4 clonotypes were shared across four donors. Depth was large, yet rarefaction showed that sorted-subset sequencing was incomplete. On the whole, naive subsets had larger estimated richness than memory subsets had.

This CDR3 is 15 amino acids long. Germline V gene data show CDR1 as MNHEY and CDR2 as SVGAGI. The V and J ends lost 0 bases and 6 bases respectively, with 12 bases between them. Investigators divided CD4+ cells into CD45RA+ naive and CD45RA-negative memory subsets. The method was immunoSEQ multiplex PCR; TCRdb's version includes in-frame clones alone and lacks a portion of them. Of millions of clones in the sample, roughly 92% were seen once. About this clone: Its antigen is unknown. The sample contains more than one DNA sequence encoding this CDR3.

The receptor's source is a man younger than 35 in good health. The gene calls are TRBV6-5 and TRBJ1-5; TRBD1 is a possible D gene (5 bases). Sequences were obtained from naive CD4+ T cells sorted from blood. Specified subset: CD45RA+ positively selected. As DNA, the CDR3 is TGTGCCAGCAGTTACTCGGCAGGGCTGGGTCAGCCCCAGCATTTT. Protein sequence: CASSYSAGLGQPQHF.